Each of the 14 T cell receptor beta chains below was sequenced from the same sample in a study of a mutant IDH1 vaccine in newly diagnosed glioma. Profiled with immunoSEQ multiplex PCR; TCRdb holds only in-frame clones, not every one. The data contain 50,000 to 70,000 clones, about 73% of them seen just once; the ten biggest clones take up 4.5% to 5%. This sample's time point: week 35, safety follow-up. Every vaccine dose comprised 300 ug of mutant IDH1 20-mer peptide plus topical imiquimod. These receptors are not linked to any known antigen. Material: PBMCs, obtained from a glioma patient whose treatment included an IDH1 peptide vaccine. The receptors shown here come from a man aged 50 to 59 with glioma.

The V call is TRBV2, the J call TRBJ2-7, with D perhaps TRBD1 (6 bases). Germline V gene lookup returns CDR1 SNHLY and CDR2 FYNNEI. The V end lost 5 bases, the J end lost 7 bases, and 21 bases lay between the germline ends. There are 15 residues in the CDR3. The CDR3 DNA sequence: TGTGCCAGCAGTCGTCAGGACAGCAATTCGGGGGAGCAGTACTTC. Protein product: CASSRQDSNSGEQYF.

The rearrangement joins TRBV9 to TRBJ1-6; D perhaps matches TRBD1 (6 bases). Trimming pared 0 bases from V and 5 bases from J, leaving 9 bases between. The CDR3 length is 15 residues. Germline V gene data show CDR1 as SGDLS and CDR2 as YYNGEE. CDR3 sequence: CASSVEGGDNSPLHF. In DNA form, the CDR3 reads TGTGCCAGCAGCGTAGAAGGGGGGGATAATTCACCCCTCCACTTT.

This clone was picked up a small number of times. CDR3 nucleotide sequence: TGTGCCAGCACAGGGCCTGCTAACTATGGCTACACCTTC. Translation gives CASTGPANYGYTF. This chain joins TRBV5-4 and TRBJ1-2, with D possibly TRBD1 on 5 matching bases. This CDR3 region has 13 residues. The germline V gene encodes CDR1 SGHNT and CDR2 YYREEE (reference sequence). Trimming removed 6 bases from V and 0 bases from J, with 9 bases in between.

This clone was seen a single time. This sequence joins TRBV5-5 and TRBJ1-5; 7 bases line up with TRBD1. Losses at the gene ends were 3 bases for V and 0 bases for J; bases not matched to a gene: 3. Germline V CDR1 and CDR2: SGHKS, YYEKEE (reference sequence). The CDR3 covers 15 residues. CDR3 sequence: CASSSQGNSNQPQHF. The CDR3 DNA is TGTGCCAGCAGCTCACAGGGGAATAGCAATCAGCCCCAGCATTTT.

V gene TRBV18 combines with J gene TRBJ2-7, with 9 bases lining up with TRBD2. J was trimmed by 3 bases and V by 0 bases; bases with no gene match: 3. The CDR3 length is 15 residues. Germline V gene sequence: CDR1 KGHSH, CDR2 LQKENI. CDR3 nucleotide sequence: TGTGCCAGCTCACCACCTTCAGCGGGGGGCTACGAGCAGTACTTC. Translation gives CASSPPSAGGYEQYF.

This rearrangement joins TRBV7-2 to TRBJ2-5; 10 nucleotides match TRBD2. The V gene's germline CDR1 is SGHTA and CDR2 FQGNSA. Trimming cost V 6 bases and J 9 bases; bases outside gene matches: 19. There are 17 residues in the CDR3. The CDR3 here is CASSSRAGGSPRSAQYF. For the CDR3, the DNA is TGTGCCAGCAGTTCTCGAGCGGGGGGGTCCCCTAGGAGCGCCCAGTACTTC.

J is TRBJ1-2 and V is TRBV4-2; the match to TRBD1 covers 9 bases. Germline V gene data show CDR1 as LGHNA and CDR2 as YNFKEQ. There are 16 residues in the CDR3. V was pared by 3 bases and J by 1 base, with 6 bases of the junction left unmatched. This CDR3 reads CASSQGVGQGNYGYTF. Here the CDR3 DNA reads TGTGCCAGCAGCCAGGGGGTGGGACAGGGTAACTATGGCTACACCTTC.

V gene TRBV19 combines with J gene TRBJ1-5, with D hard to call. Germline loops: CDR1 LNHDA, CDR2 SQIVND (reference sequence). CDR3 length equals 12 residues. The germline V and J ends were trimmed by 4 bases and 9 bases, with 10 bases remaining between them. The CDR3 coding sequence is TGTGCCAGTAGTACGACGGCAGGGCCCCAGCATTTT. Amino acid sequence: CASSTTAGPQHF.

This chain links TRBV6-5 with TRBJ1-2; tentatively, D is TRBD1 (5 bases). Trimming pared 5 bases from V and 5 bases from J, leaving 9 bases between. CDR1 and CDR2 (germline): MNHEY, SVGAGI. This CDR3 comprises 12 residues. The CDR3: CASSQGPYGYTF. In DNA form, the CDR3 reads TGTGCCAGCAGTCAGGGCCCGTATGGCTACACCTTC.

J is TRBJ1-5 and V is TRBV4-1, with TRBD1 as a possible D gene (5 bases). The CDR3 consists of 14 residues. Trimming removed 3 bases at V and 2 bases at J, with 8 bases between. Per the germline V gene, CDR1 is MGHRA and CDR2 is YSYEKL. This chain's CDR3 is CASSHGGGNQPQHF. CDR3 nucleotides: TGCGCCAGCAGCCATGGGGGAGGCAATCAGCCCCAGCATTTT.

This chain links TRBV2 with TRBJ2-5; maybe TRBD1 (6 bases). There are 13 residues in the CDR3. Trimming took off 5 bases at V and 2 bases at J, with 9 bases between the two ends. Germline-derived CDR1 and CDR2 are SNHLY and FYNNEI. CDR3 loop: CASSIRGQETQYF. CDR3 DNA sequence: TGTGCCAGCAGTATCAGGGGTCAAGAGACCCAGTACTTC.

CDR3 sequence (DNA): TGTGCCAGCTCACCACCATCTGGGGGAAACATTCAGTACTTC. The encoded protein is CASSPPSGGNIQYF. The chain recombines TRBV18 with TRBJ2-4; the D gene could be TRBD1 or TRBD2 (5 bases each). The germline V and J ends were trimmed by 0 bases and 6 bases, with 9 bases remaining between them. The CDR3 has 14 amino acids. Germline V CDR1 and CDR2: KGHSH, LQKENI.

The chain carries TRBV2 and TRBJ2-1, with a weak D call TRBD1 (6 bases). The CDR3 consists of 15 residues. V dropped 4 bases and J dropped 2 bases, with 12 bases sitting between them. The germline CDR1 and CDR2 sequences are SNHLY and FYNNEI. Written as DNA, the CDR3 is TGTGCCAGCAGTGCCGTGGACAGCCCCTACAATGAGCAGTTCTTC. It encodes CASSAVDSPYNEQFF.

The chain employs TRBV10-2 and TRBJ1-1; D is unclear. This CDR3 spans 16 amino acids. The germline V gene encodes CDR1 WSHSY and CDR2 SAAADI. Deletions cut 3 bases from V and 2 bases from J, with 16 bases between. CDR3 nucleotides: TGCGCCAGCAGTGAAGGCTATCAGCCCCCCAACACTGAAGCTTTCTTT. It specifies CASSEGYQPPNTEAFF.